This T cell receptor (beta chain) came from a study of Ad26.COV2.S vaccination and SARS-CoV-2 variants. As for the study in general: By the intramuscular route, Ad26.COV2.S was given once, or twice 56 days apart. Study-wide findings and caveats: Quantification of TCR breadth and depth may have yielded underestimates of total T cell responses. Reported post-vaccination CD8+ and CD4+ T cell responses to spike showed substantial breadth. The study found higher spike-specific TCR breadth in vaccine than placebo recipients.

The data were produced by immunoSEQ multiplex PCR, yet TCRdb's version contains in-frame clones alone and is incomplete. The table includes hundreds of thousands of clones, around 92% detected once. Per germline, CDR1 SGHTA and CDR2 FQGNSA. This CDR3 has 16 residues. The V end was cut by 1 base, the J end by 6 bases, with 17 bases between. Treatment given: around 19 received Ad26.COV2.S at low or high dose, single or two shots; 5 received placebo; per-sample allocation not given. Sampling was done on day 63 after the first vaccine or placebo injection. As regards this clone: Its specificity is unknown.

The sequences come from peripheral blood, collected in a trial of Ad26.COV2.S vaccine versus placebo. The chain couples TRBV7-2 to TRBJ2-3; D remains ambiguous. The TCR sequence derives from a person between 18 and 59 years old who received the Ad26.COV2.S COVID-19 vaccine or a placebo. CDR3 coding DNA: TGTGCCAGCAGCTTAGTGCTTGCATCCATCTTGGATACGCAGTATTTT. Residues: CASSLVLASILDTQYF.